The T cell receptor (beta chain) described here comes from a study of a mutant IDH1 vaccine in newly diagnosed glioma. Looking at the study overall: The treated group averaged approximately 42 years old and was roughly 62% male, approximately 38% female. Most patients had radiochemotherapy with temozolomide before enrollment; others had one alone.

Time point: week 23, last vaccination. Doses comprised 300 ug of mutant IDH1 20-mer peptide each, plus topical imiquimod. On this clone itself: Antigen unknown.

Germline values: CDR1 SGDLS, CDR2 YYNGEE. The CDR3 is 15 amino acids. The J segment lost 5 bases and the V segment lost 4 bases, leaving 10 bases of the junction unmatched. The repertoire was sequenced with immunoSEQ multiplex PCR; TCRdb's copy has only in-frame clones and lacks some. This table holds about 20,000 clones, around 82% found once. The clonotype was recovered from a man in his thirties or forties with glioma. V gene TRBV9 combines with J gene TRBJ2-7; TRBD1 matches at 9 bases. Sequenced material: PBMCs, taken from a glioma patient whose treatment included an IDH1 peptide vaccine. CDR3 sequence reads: CASSPQTGGIDEQYF. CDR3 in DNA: TGTGCCAGCAGCCCTCAGACAGGGGGTATCGACGAGCAGTACTTC.